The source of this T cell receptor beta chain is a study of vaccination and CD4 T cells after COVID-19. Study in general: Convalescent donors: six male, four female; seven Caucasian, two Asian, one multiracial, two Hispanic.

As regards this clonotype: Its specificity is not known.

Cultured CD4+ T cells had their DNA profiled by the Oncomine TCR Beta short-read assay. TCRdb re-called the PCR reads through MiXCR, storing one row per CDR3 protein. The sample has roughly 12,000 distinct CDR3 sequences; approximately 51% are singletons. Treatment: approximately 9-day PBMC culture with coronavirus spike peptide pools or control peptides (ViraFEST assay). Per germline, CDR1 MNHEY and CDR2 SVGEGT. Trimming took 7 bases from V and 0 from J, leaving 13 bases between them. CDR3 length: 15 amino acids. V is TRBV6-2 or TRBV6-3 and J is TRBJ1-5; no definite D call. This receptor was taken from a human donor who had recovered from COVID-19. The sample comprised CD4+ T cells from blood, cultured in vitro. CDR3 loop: CASNLDTPSNQPQHF. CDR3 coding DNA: TGTGCCAGCAACCTAGACACCCCTAGCAATCAGCCCCAGCATTTT.